This T cell receptor beta chain was documented in a study of T cells in Graves' hyperthyroidism and ophthalmopathy. Overall study results and limits: With a median lead of around 6.7 months before onset, the model predicted ophthalmopathy. The authors' 13 V-J model separated ophthalmopathy from stable hyperthyroidism.

The germline V gene encodes CDR1 SGHTA and CDR2 FQGNSA. J lost 0 bases, V lost 7 bases, and 10 bases had no gene match. The CDR3 consists of 16 residues. With regard to this clonotype: Its antigen is as yet unknown.

TCR beta CDR3 regions were amplified from RNA. An initial round of RT-PCR targeting the TCR CDR3 relied on the HTBI primer set. TCRdb re-called the multiplex PCR reads with MiXCR, one entry per CDR3 protein. The sample gives about 660,000 distinct CDR3 sequences, 40% to 55% of which show up once; about 7% is in the top ten. Reasons for excluding patients were uncontrolled infection, other autoimmune disease, pregnancy or lactation. Used for diagnoses were clinical symptoms, serum thyroxine and TRAb, thyroid ultrasound and orbital computed tomography. The specimen sequenced was peripheral blood or thyroid tissue (not recorded which). This clonotype was sampled from an adult man with Graves' disease, either hyperthyroidism or ophthalmopathy (not recorded which). The chain has TRBV7-2 and TRBJ2-5, with TRBD1 identical over 8 bases. CDR3 in amino acids: CASTKFAGGHQETQYF. For the CDR3, the DNA is TGTGCCAGCACCAAGTTCGCAGGGGGCCACCAAGAGACCCAGTACTTC. The full variable domain, with the rest looked up from reference TRBV7-2 and TRBJ2-5, is GAGVSQSPSNKVTEKGKDVELRCDPISGHTALYWYRQSLGQGLEFLIYFQGNSAPDKSGLPSDRFSAERTGGSVSTLTIQRTQQEDSAVYLCASTKFAGGHQETQYFGPGTRLLVL.